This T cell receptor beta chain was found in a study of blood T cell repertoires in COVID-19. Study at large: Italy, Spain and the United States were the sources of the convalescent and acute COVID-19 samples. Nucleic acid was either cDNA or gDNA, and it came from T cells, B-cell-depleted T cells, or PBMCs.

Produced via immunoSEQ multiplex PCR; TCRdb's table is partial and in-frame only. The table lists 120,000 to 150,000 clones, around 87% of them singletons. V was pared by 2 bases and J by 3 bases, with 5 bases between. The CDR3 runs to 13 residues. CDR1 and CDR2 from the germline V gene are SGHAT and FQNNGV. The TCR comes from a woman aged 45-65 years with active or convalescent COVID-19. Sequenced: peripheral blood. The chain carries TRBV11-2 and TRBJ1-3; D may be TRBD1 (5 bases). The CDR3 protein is CASSLRGGNTIYF. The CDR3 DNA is TGTGCCAGCAGCTTAAGGGGTGGAAACACCATATATTTT.